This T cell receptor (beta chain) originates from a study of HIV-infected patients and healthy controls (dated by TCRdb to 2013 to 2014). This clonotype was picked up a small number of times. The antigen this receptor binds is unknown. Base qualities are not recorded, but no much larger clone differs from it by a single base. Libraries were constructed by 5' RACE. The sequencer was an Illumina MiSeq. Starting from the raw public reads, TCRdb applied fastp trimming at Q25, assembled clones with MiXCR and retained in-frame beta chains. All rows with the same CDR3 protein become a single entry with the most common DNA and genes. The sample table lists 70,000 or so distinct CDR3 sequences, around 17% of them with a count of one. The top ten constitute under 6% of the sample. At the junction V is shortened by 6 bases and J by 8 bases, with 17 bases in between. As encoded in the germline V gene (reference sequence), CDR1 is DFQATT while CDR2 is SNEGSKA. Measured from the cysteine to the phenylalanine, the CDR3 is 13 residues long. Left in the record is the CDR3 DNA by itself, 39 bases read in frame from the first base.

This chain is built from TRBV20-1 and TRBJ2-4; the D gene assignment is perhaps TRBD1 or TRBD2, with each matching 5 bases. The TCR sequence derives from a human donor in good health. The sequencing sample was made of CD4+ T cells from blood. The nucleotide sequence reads TGCAGTGCCCCCCTCCGGGGACCCGACATTCAGTACTTC. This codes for CSAPLRGPDIQYF.